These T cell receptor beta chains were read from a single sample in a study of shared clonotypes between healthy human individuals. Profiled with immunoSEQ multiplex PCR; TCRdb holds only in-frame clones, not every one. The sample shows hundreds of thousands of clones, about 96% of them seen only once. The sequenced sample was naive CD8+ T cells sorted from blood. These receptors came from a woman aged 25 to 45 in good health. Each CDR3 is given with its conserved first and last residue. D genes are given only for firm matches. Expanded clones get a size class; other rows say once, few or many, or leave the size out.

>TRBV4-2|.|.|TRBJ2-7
TGTGCCAGCAGCCAAGAAGCCACAGCCCACTACGAGCAGTACTTC
CASSQEATAHYEQYF
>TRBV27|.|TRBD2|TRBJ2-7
TGTGCCAGCAGAACGGGGGGAAGCTACGAGCAGTACTTC
CASRTGGSYEQYF
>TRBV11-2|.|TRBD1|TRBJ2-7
TGTGCCAGCAGTCAGACAGGGGGTTCCTACGAGCAGTACTTC
CASSQTGGSYEQYF
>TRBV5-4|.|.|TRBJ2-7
TGTGCCAGCAGCTTGGGGACTGGTGCCTACGAGCAGTACTTC
CASSLGTGAYEQYF
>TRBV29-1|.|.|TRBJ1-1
TGCAGCGTCCGTGACAGGGAAGCTTTCTTT
CSVRDREAFF
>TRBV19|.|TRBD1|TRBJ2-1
TGTGCCAGTAGTATTTCCGGACAGGGAAATGAGCAGTTCTTC
CASSISGQGNEQFF
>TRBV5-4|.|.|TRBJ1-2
TGTGCCAGCAGCGGGGCCACAGGGATCTATGGCTACACCTTC
CASSGATGIYGYTF
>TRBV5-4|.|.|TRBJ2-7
TGTGCCAGCAGCTTGGGTGGAGGCGAGCAGTACTTC
CASSLGGGEQYF
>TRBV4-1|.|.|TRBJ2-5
TGCGCCAGCAGCACCCGGGTGGAGGAGACCCAGTACTTC
CASSTRVEETQYF
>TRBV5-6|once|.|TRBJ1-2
TGTGCCAGCAGCTTTCAGACAGCTAACTATGGCTACACCTTC
CASSFQTANYGYTF
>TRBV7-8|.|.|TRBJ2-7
TGTGCCAGCAGCGTCCGGTTCGCCTACGAGCAGTACTTC
CASSVRFAYEQYF
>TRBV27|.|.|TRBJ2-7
TGTGCCAGCAGTTTTGGGGGCAGGGGCTCCTACGAGCAGTACTTC
CASSFGGRGSYEQYF
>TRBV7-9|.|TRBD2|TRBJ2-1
TGTGCCAGCAGCTCCCTAGCGGGGCTAGCCTACAATGAGCAGTTCTTC
CASSSLAGLAYNEQFF
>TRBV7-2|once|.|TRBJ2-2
TGTGCCAGCAGCTTATACAGCACCGGGGAGCTGTTTTTT
CASSLYSTGELFF
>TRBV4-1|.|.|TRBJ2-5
TGCGCCAGCAGCCAGGATAATTTGTCCCAGTACTTC
CASSQDNLSQYF
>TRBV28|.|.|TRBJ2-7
TGTGCCAGCAGTTTTCAGTCCTCCTACGAGCAGTACTTC
CASSFQSSYEQYF
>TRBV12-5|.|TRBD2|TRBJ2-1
TGTGCTAGCCCACAGATCGGGAGGGACCTAGTTAAGTTCTTC
CASPQIGRDLVKFF
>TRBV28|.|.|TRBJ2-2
TGTGCCAGCAGTTTACAGGGCGACACCGGGGAGCTGTTTTTT
CASSLQGDTGELFF
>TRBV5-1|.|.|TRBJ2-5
TGCGCCAGCAAATCGTGGGGGAACCAAGAGACCCAGTACTTC
CASKSWGNQETQYF
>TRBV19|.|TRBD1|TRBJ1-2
TGTGCCAGTAAAACAACAGGGGGCGCAGATGGCTACACCTTC
CASKTTGGADGYTF
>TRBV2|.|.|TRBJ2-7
TGTGCCAGCAGTTGGGGTGGGGGATCCTACGAGCAGTACTTC
CASSWGGGSYEQYF
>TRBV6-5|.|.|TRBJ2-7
TGTGCCAGCAGTTACGGGGGGAACCACTACGAGCAGTACTTC
CASSYGGNHYEQYF
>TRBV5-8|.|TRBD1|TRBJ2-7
TGTGCCAGCAGCTTGGCCCTCCGACAGGGCCGGTACGAGCAGTACTTC
CASSLALRQGRYEQYF
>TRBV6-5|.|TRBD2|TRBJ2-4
TGTGCCAGCAGCGGGGGGGGACTAGCCAAAAACATTCAGTACTTC
CASSGGGLAKNIQYF
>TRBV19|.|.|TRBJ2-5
TGTGCCAGTAGTTCCCGGGGTGGGAAAGAGACCCAGTACTTC
CASSSRGGKETQYF
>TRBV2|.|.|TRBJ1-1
TGTGCCAGCTCACTCGGGGTGCGCACTGAAGCTTTCTTT
CASSLGVRTEAFF
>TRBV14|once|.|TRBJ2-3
TGTGCCAGCAGCCAAGATCCTGAGCAAGCTACAGGAGATACGCAGTATTTT
CASSQDPEQATGDTQYF
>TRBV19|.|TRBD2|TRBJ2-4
TGTGCCAGTAGTTCAGGACTAGCGGGAGTTGGGCTAAACATTCAGTACTTC
CASSSGLAGVGLNIQYF
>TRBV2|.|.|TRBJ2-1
TGTGCCAGCAGCCTCTCGTGGGTTAGAGCGGAGTTCGGAAATGAGCAGTTCTTC
CASSLSWVRAEFGNEQFF